The present TCR beta chain was sequenced within a study of T cell repertoires in cytomegalovirus infection. The overall study: CMV infection plus the matching HLA type was flagged by public TCR beta signatures.

Points from the study as a whole: Clonotype analysis showed dominance of the ex vivo response by HLA-C-restricted CMV-specific TCR beta clonotypes. Cumulative frequency (of public TCR beta family members) identified carriers of CMV plus the relevant HLA.

There are a few counts of this clonotype. Its matching antigen is unknown. The CDR3 covers 15 residues. V was trimmed by 6 bases and J by 0 bases, leaving 11 bases between them. Germline CDR1 reads SGHVS; CDR2 reads FNYEAQ. TCRdb independently ran MiXCR on the reads; one entry per CDR3 protein. Among approximately 700,000 distinct CDR3 sequences listed, approximately 34% were seen once. The receptor's source is a human donor in good health (CMV status not recorded). Some clones in this sample may be carry-over from other donors' samples. The source material was PBMCs. This rearrangement joins TRBV7-6 to TRBJ1-4; no firm D call. CDR3: CASSYGRATNEKLFF. The DNA for the CDR3 is TGTGCCAGCAGTTATGGTAGGGCAACTAATGAAAAACTGTTTTTT.